This T cell receptor (beta chain) was sequenced for a study of cytomegalovirus exposure and HLA in healthy donors (dated by TCRdb to about 2017). Study-wide context: In an earlier analysis of under 750 of the donors, around 290 Gb of sequence data and 90 million to 120 million unique TCR beta sequences from approximately 180 million T cells were reported. Approximately 310 gigabases of sequencing data and tens of millions of unique TCR sequences were included in an early release covering several hundred HLA-typed donors. Of the 350 to 400 genotyped donors, about 80% fell in the genetic ancestry cluster associated with self-reported Caucasian donors. The aim of the study was to test whether cataloging public T cell receptors could identify signatures of past pathogen exposure. Using immunosequencing, the study profiled T cell repertoires from some 670 subjects and related those repertoires to cytomegalovirus serostatus. In addition to the first cohort of roughly 670 subjects, a separate validation cohort of approximately 120 different subjects was used. The study combined high-throughput TCR immunosequencing, statistical association of individual TCRs with disease status, and machine learning to predict cytomegalovirus infection status. A later analysis re-examined previously published TCR beta repertoires from 600 to 700 donors and added high-resolution HLA genotyping to investigate patterns of TCR occurrence. Rather than drawing on any new phenotypic data, the later analysis identified candidate immune exposures from TCR beta sequences and the way those sequences occurred across donors. In an earlier analysis of 587 of the donors, high-throughput TCR beta sequencing was used to judge whether each TCR beta V gene segment behaved as functional or pseudogenic. Donor age, sex, ethnicity and CMV serostatus were compiled alongside the repertoire data. A later genetic analysis took genome-wide SNP genotypes for about 55% of the 666 donors and used that subset as a discovery cohort. Every discovery cohort repertoire had been produced on one sequencing platform. HLA typing covered class I and class II loci at four-digit resolution. The number of typed donors differed by locus: about 629-640 for A, B, C, DRB1 and DQB1; 500 to 550 for DQA1; fewer than 610 for DPA1; and around 450 for DPB1. Several DR-DQ haplotypes were treated as single units for association and clustering because of strong linkage in the cohort. Across approximately 400 genotyped donors of the cohort, an average of roughly 200,000 unique TCR beta nucleotide sequences per donor were sequenced, and roughly a sixth of those sequences were non-productive.

Cut back by 8 bases and 4 bases, the V and J ends lie 18 bases apart. Inclusive of the bounding cysteine and phenylalanine, the CDR3 is 15 residues long. Just the 45-base CDR3 DNA is kept, in frame starting at base 1. CDR1 SGHAT and CDR2 FQDESV were looked up in the germline V gene (reference sequence). Results and caveats for the whole study, not just this receptor: A later analysis found that HLA-associated TCR beta chains were more clonally expanded and had lower generation probabilities than equally common non-associated chains. A further reported finding was that TCR beta sequences accurately predicted the HLA-A and HLA-B alleles for most subjects in the first cohort. The earlier analysis of some 560 of the donors excluded some 16 rarely observed V segments, including chromosome 9 orphons, because counts were too low. Because HLA typing was unavailable for some donors at each locus, only the typed subset was used in association tests. In a later analysis, most CMV-associated TCR beta chains were found to appear HLA-restricted, with HLA associations seemingly driven largely by CMV exposure. The authors suggested that the approach could potentially be extended to other disease states and immunological phenotypes. An association between a missense DCLRE1C variant and V-gene and J-gene trimming of TCR beta chains was found in a later genetic analysis and replicated in an independent cohort. Across donors, most TCR sequences were observed very rarely, whereas some public TCRs were present in many individuals. In a later analysis, TCR association rates were found to vary across HLA loci, with the most associated TCRs seen for DRB1 alleles and the fewest for HLA-C alleles. According to a later analysis, parvovirus B19, influenza, CMV and Epstein-Barr virus appeared linked to several top co-occurrence clusters. A group of highly shared sequence variants was considered likely to be a technical artifact of the sequencing pipeline. A few of the identified cytomegalovirus-associated TCR beta chains were confirmed in vitro to be specific for cytomegalovirus antigens. In this cohort, only TCR beta chains were sequenced, and detectable features were limited by the absence of alpha or paired-chain data. A later analysis associated about 17,000 TCR beta sequences with specific HLA alleles at a false discovery rate of 0.05. In a later genetic analysis, fewer N-insertions in productive TCRs were reported among donors in an Asian-associated ancestry cluster than the approximately 710-donor mean. Correlated functional status among segregating V segments might reflect linkage disequilibrium, but an unknown experimental factor could not be ruled out. Assigning TCR associations to individual alleles was difficult when HLA alleles, especially DR and DQ, strongly co-occurred. The 87-base-pair reads could not distinguish some IMGT-functional V segments, including TRBV6-2 and TRBV6-3, so those segments were excluded. Broadly in line with IMGT annotations, most TCR beta V segments showed up in productive rearrangements about 87% or about 30% of the time in an earlier analysis of 587 of the donors. The classifier was reported to diagnose cytomegalovirus status with high specificity and sensitivity in both the original and validation cohorts. The study gave a list of about 160 TCR beta chains associated with cytomegalovirus. Presence/absence analyses assumed roughly uniform sequencing depth across donors, an assumption that may not hold. Immune exposure information for the cohort was limited to CMV serostatus.

Libraries were constructed by the immunoSEQ multiplex PCR assay. The multiplex PCR relied on a mix of 60 forward primers for TCR Vbeta segments and 13 reverse primers for TCR Jbeta segments. A multiplex PCR assay on genomic DNA amplified the CDR3 region of rearranged TCR beta genes. The amplified TCR beta libraries were sequenced on the Illumina HiSeq System as 87-base-pair reads. Concerning the study's data processing: Across the 600 to 700 repertoires, a later analysis counted some 81 million unique TCR beta chains, some 11 million of which were shared by at least two donors. Raw reads were error-corrected and collapsed into unique sequences with a nearest-neighbor algorithm that merged closely related sequences to remove PCR and sequencing errors. CDR3 sequences were aligned to IMGT reference sequences to assign V, D and J gene segments. For a sequence to be retained, a match of at least six nucleotides was required to both a V gene segment and a J gene segment. Rearrangements were called productive when the CDR3 lacked stop codons and stayed in frame with V and J; all others were non-productive. CDR3 was defined according to IMGT convention as the region running from the second conserved V-encoded cysteine to the conserved J-encoded phenylalanine. In an earlier analysis of just under 600 of the donors, sequences lacking an unambiguous match to a single V gene segment were excluded. In an earlier analysis of about 590 of the donors, a V segment was called functional when productive rearrangements were above 56.7%, and segregating when the standard deviation between donors exceeded 5%. A statistical classification framework was built for diagnosing cytomegalovirus status from the catalog of TCR beta chain sequences. A later analysis assigned V and J genes by comparing TCR nucleotide sequences with IMGT/GENE-DB human TR gene sequences. In a later analysis, CDR3 sequences and most-parsimonious VDJ recombination scenarios were assigned using the TCRdist pipeline. In a later analysis, every TCR beta chain was defined by the combination of its CDR3 amino acid sequence and its V-gene family, and reads without a unique V-gene family were dropped. To address suspected cross-contamination and a sequencing artifact, a later analysis removed around 590 highly shared, low-generation-probability nucleotide sequences. In a later analysis, a clonal expansion index for each public chain was calculated from normalized within-repertoire ranks of inferred template counts. A later analysis computed generation probabilities with a VDJ recombination model fitted to out-of-frame rearrangements, and checked the results against IGoR. In a later analysis, TCR-TCR, TCR-HLA and TCR-CMV co-occurrence was scored with hypergeometric tests, and a repertoire-size bias correction was applied to TCR pairs. A later analysis estimated false discovery rates by permuting HLA or CMV assignments 20 times. In a later analysis, co-occurring TCRs were grouped using DBSCAN, and TCRdist sequence similarity was added for clustering within HLA-allele-positive subsets. Repertoires with fewer than 30,000 or more than 120,000 public chains, plus five repertoires with anomalous nucleotide sharing, were excluded from co-occurrence clustering. TCRdb stores this immuneACCESS table with in-frame sequences only. Part of the clones is absent; in the studies checked, under half of the shortfall reflects unresolved V genes, and no reason is known for the rest. V and J calls and clone size come straight from that table; D and trimming were deduced from the DNA. The sample yields around 200,000 clones; 81% were counted once. The ten largest clones take up about 3.8% of the sample.

The cohort was made up of approximately 700 healthy bone marrow donors. Cohort members were all nominally healthy when sampled, although unrecorded immune exposures were likely present. The donor tested CMV seronegative, placing the donor among the 350 to 400 seronegative members of the cohort. A peripheral blood sample was collected from each donor, and TCR beta sequencing was performed on peripheral blood mononuclear cells. Genomic DNA was extracted from the blood cell samples with the Qiagen DNeasy Blood Extraction Kit. The sample holds one count of this clone. Its antigen is currently not known. Base qualities are not provided; no much larger clone lies one nucleotide away.

Source material: PBMCs. Recombination linked TRBV11-1 to TRBJ2-1; matching of 5 bases hints at TRBD1 as the D gene. The source of this sequence is a man in his forties or fifties in good health and CMV-seronegative. The CDR3 protein sequence reads: CASDSGPYAYNEQFF. The nucleotides are TGTGCCAGCGACAGTGGACCATACGCTTACAATGAGCAGTTCTTC.